The 27 T cell receptor beta chains given below trace back to one sample, sequenced in a study of cytomegalovirus exposure and HLA in healthy donors. Primers: 60 Vbeta forward and 13 Jbeta reverse. Repertoires were generated with immunoSEQ multiplex PCR, while TCRdb's copy carries only in-frame clones and drops some. The sample lists about 160,000 clones; approximately 80% were seen once. The sequencing input was PBMCs. Every receptor here comes from a boy younger than 10 in good health and CMV-seronegative.

The chain has TRBV10-3 and TRBJ1-2, with 7 bases that match TRBD1. In germline, CDR1 is ENHRY, CDR2 SYGVKD. There are 13 residues in the CDR3. Trimming cost V 4 bases and J 6 bases; bases outside gene matches: 5. CDR3 nucleotide sequence: TGTGCCATCAGTGTCCGACAGGGTGATGGCTACACCTTC. Protein sequence: CAISVRQGDGYTF.

The V and J genes are TRBV5-3 and TRBJ1-5, with D tentatively TRBD1 (6 bases). TRBV5-3 belongs to the ORF category, with a function that is uncertain. The CDR3 length is 18 residues. The germline V and J ends were trimmed by 4 bases and 7 bases, with 27 bases remaining between them. CDR3 nucleotide sequence: TGTGCCAGAAGCGGGGGGGCAGGGTTCATTTGCGCGGTGCAGCCCCAGCATTTT. It translates to CARSGGAGFICAVQPQHF.

The chain combines TRBV30 with TRBJ2-1; TRBD2 agrees at 8 bases. The CDR3 is 14 residues long. V lost 2 bases and J lost 5; bases outside the gene matches: 5. The germline gives CDR1 GTSNPN, CDR2 SVGIG (reference sequence). CDR3 region: CAWSTGGANNEQFF. The CDR3 DNA reads TGTGCCTGGAGTACCGGGGGGGCGAACAATGAGCAGTTCTTC. The full variable domain, its missing parts supplied by reference TRBV30 and TRBJ2-1, is SQTIHQWPATLVQPVGSPLSLECTVEGTSNPNLYWYRQAAGRGLQLLFYSVGIGQISSEVPQNLSASRPQDRQFILSSKKLLLSDSGFYLCAWSTGGANNEQFFGPGTRLTVL.

J is TRBJ1-6 and V is TRBV5-1; D is uncertain. The CDR3 has 15 residues. V shed 4 bases and J shed 6 bases, with 14 bases lying between them. The V gene's germline CDR1 is SGHRS and CDR2 YFSETQ. The CDR3 reads CASSTVGEGNSPLHF. Written as DNA, the CDR3 is TGCGCCAGCAGCACCGTTGGGGAGGGTAATTCACCCCTCCACTTT.

The chain links TRBV18 to TRBJ1-5; perhaps TRBD1 as D (6 bases). CDR1 and CDR2 from the germline V gene are KGHSH and LQKENI. The CDR3 covers 15 residues. V dropped 3 bases and J dropped 3 bases, with 12 bases sitting between them. The CDR3 DNA reads as TGTGCCAGCTCACCGACAGGTGATCCCAATCAGCCCCAGCATTTT. Translated: CASSPTGDPNQPQHF. The full variable domain, completed using reference TRBV18 and TRBJ1-5, is NAGVMQNPRHLVRRRGQEARLRCSPMKGHSHVYWYRQLPEEGLKFMVYLQKENIIDESGMPKERFSAEFPKEGPSILRIQQVVRGDSAAYFCASSPTGDPNQPQHFGDGTRLSIL.

This chain connects TRBV14 to TRBJ2-7; 9 bases line up with TRBD2. This CDR3 contains 14 residues. Germline CDR1 and CDR2: SGHDN and FVKESK. The V segment lost 2 bases and the J segment 3 bases; nucleotides outside the gene matches: 2. CDR3 nucleotide sequence: TGTGCCAGCAGCCAACTAGCGGGAAGCTACGAGCAGTACTTC. It codes for CASSQLAGSYEQYF.

In nucleotides, the CDR3 is TGTGCAAGTCGCTTAGCCGCAATGGGACAGGCGCCTTCTGGAAACACCATATATTTT. This gives the protein CASRLAAMGQAPSGNTIYF. The chain has TRBV12-2 and TRBJ1-3; the DNA was not used to check the table's D call, TRBD1. TRBV12-2 has pseudogene status. This CDR3 is 19 amino acids long.

This clone was observed a few times. The V and J genes are TRBV29-1 and TRBJ1-2; D gene unclear. The germline V and J ends were trimmed by 5 bases and 2 bases, with 12 bases remaining between them. Per germline, CDR1 SQVTM and CDR2 ANQGSEA. The CDR3 spans 13 residues. The CDR3 nucleotides read TGCAGCGTTCAGCCAGGAGGGAACTATGGCTACACCTTC. It codes for CSVQPGGNYGYTF.

The chain joins TRBV6-5 to TRBJ1-1; unclear D gene. Germline V CDR1 and CDR2: MNHEY, SVGAGI. Trimming cost V 6 bases and J 5 bases, with 16 bases left between them. This CDR3 is built from 14 residues. In DNA, the CDR3 is TGTGCCAGCAGGCAGATCGGGTGGCGGACTGAAGCTTTCTTT. Its protein product is CASRQIGWRTEAFF.

This clone was recorded only once. The chain is built from TRBV10-3 and TRBJ1-2, with 7 bases aligning to TRBD1. V lost 0 bases, J lost 2 bases, and 0 bases stayed unmatched. CDR3 length: 14 residues. CDR1 is ENHRY, CDR2 SYGVKD, per germline. The CDR3 protein is CAISESTGNYGYTF. The CDR3 nucleotides read TGTGCCATCAGTGAGTCGACAGGGAACTATGGCTACACCTTC.

In this sample, this clone turned up a few times. This sequence joins TRBV9 and TRBJ2-3, with D perhaps matching TRBD2 (6 bases). Germline V gives CDR1 SGDLS, CDR2 YYNGEE. There are 17 residues in the CDR3. V was trimmed by 4 bases and J by 2 bases, leaving 20 bases between them. This CDR3 reads CASSPYGIPSATDTQYF. CDR3 sequence (DNA): TGTGCCAGCAGCCCGTATGGGATTCCTAGCGCCACAGATACGCAGTATTTT.

This chain connects TRBV6-5 to TRBJ2-1; 9 positions agree with TRBD2. This CDR3 has 15 residues. The J segment lost 7 bases and the V segment lost 0 bases, leaving 4 bases of the junction unmatched. The germline V gene encodes CDR1 MNHEY and CDR2 SVGAGI. The CDR3, as DNA: TGTGCCAGCAGTTACTCTGCGGGAGGGCGTAATGAGCAGTTCTTC. Translated: CASSYSAGGRNEQFF.

This clone was counted a single time. Additional DNA sequences in this sample encode the identical CDR3. This chain uses TRBV11-3 with TRBJ1-1, with a possible D match to TRBD1 (5 bases). This CDR3 region has 13 residues. V lost 1 base to trimming and J lost 3 bases, with 6 bases between them. From germline, CDR1 is SGHNT and CDR2 YENEEA. For the CDR3, the DNA is TGTGCCAGCAGCTTAGGGGGGGACACTGAAGCTTTCTTT. Its translation is CASSLGGDTEAFF.

V gene TRBV10-3 combines with J gene TRBJ2-2; a possible D gene is TRBD1 (6 bases). CDR3 length equals 18 residues. Looked up from germline, CDR1 is ENHRY and CDR2 is SYGVKD. The V and J ends lost 3 bases and 4 bases respectively, with 21 bases between them. The CDR3 bases are TGTGCCATCAGTGAACGGGGACAAAAAAGAAGGAGCACCGGGGAGCTGTTTTTT. This encodes CAISERGQKRRSTGELFF.

The V gene is TRBV7-9, the J gene TRBJ1-2, with 8 bases matching TRBD1. With V trimmed by 5 bases and J by 3 bases, 11 bases remained unmatched. Germline-derived CDR1 and CDR2 are SEHNR and FQNEAQ (reference sequence). CDR3 length: 16 residues. The CDR3 sequence is CASSPAGQGGHYGYTF. In DNA, the CDR3 is TGTGCCAGCAGCCCAGCAGGACAGGGAGGGCACTATGGCTACACCTTC.

V gene TRBV5-6 combines with J gene TRBJ1-2; perhaps TRBD1 as D (6 bases). The germline V gene has CDR1 SGHDT and CDR2 YYEEEE. Deletions cut 4 bases from V and 7 bases from J, with 14 bases between. The CDR3 has 13 residues. The CDR3 sequence: CASSLDRFGGYTF. CDR3 coding DNA: TGTGCCAGCAGCCTTGACAGGTTCGGTGGCTACACCTTC. Full variable domain (rest looked up from reference TRBV5-6 and TRBJ1-2): DAGVTQSPTHLIKTRGQQVTLRCSPKSGHDTVSWYQQALGQGPQFIFQYYEEEERQRGNFPDRFSGHQFPNYSSELNVNALLLGDSALYLCASSLDRFGGYTFGSGTRLTVV.

This chain joins TRBV19 and TRBJ2-6; 7 positions agree with TRBD1. The trim removed 8 bases at V and 0 bases at J, leaving 10 bases unmatched. This CDR3 contains 17 residues. CDR1 and CDR2 (germline): LNHDA, SQIVND (reference sequence). The CDR3 DNA reads as TGTGCCAGTTGCCTTCGGACAGGTCTCTCTGGGGCCAACGTCCTGACTTTC. Translating gives CASCLRTGLSGANVLTF.

The chain combines TRBV5-6 with TRBJ2-3, with TRBD2 identical over 15 bases. Per germline, CDR1 SGHDT and CDR2 YYEEEE. With V trimmed by 3 bases and J by 3 bases, 8 bases remained unmatched. This CDR3 spans 18 amino acids. The CDR3 DNA reads as TGTGCCAGCAGCTGGGGGACTAGCGGGAGGCTAGGAACAGATACGCAGTATTTT. This gives the protein CASSWGTSGRLGTDTQYF.

This chain links TRBV6-5 with TRBJ2-3; D may be TRBD2 (6 bases). Trimming shortened V by 7 bases and J by 3 bases, and 11 bases separated the two germline ends. The CDR3 is 13 residues long. From germline, CDR1 is MNHEY and CDR2 SVGAGI. CDR3 sequence: CASKRDSTDTQYF. The CDR3 DNA reads as TGTGCCAGCAAACGGGACTCGACAGATACGCAGTATTTT.

This chain joins TRBV13 and TRBJ2-7; D may be TRBD1 (6 bases). V was trimmed by 6 bases and J by 6 bases, leaving 12 bases between them. The CDR3 spans 12 residues. The V gene's germline CDR1 is PRHDT and CDR2 FYEKMQ (reference sequence). The DNA for the CDR3 is TGTGCCAGCAGTCTAACAGGGACCGAGCAGTACGTC. It specifies CASSLTGTEQYV.

The gene calls are TRBV13 and TRBJ2-1, with 7 bases fitting TRBD2. Germline CDR1 and CDR2: PRHDT and FYEKMQ (reference sequence). V lost 5 bases and J lost 6; bases outside the gene matches: 7. The CDR3 runs to 14 residues. In DNA, the CDR3 is TGTGCCAGCAGCCCGGGACTATTTTCCAATGAGCAGTTCTTC. Its translation: CASSPGLFSNEQFF.

The chain is built from TRBV7-8 and TRBJ2-5; possible D gene TRBD1, 5 bases. Trimming took off 1 base at V and 3 bases at J, with 12 bases between the two ends. CDR3 length equals 15 residues. Germline V gene sequence: CDR1 SGHVS, CDR2 FQNEAQ. The CDR3 sequence is CASSLVERTKETQYF. In DNA, the CDR3 is TGTGCCAGCAGCTTAGTGGAACGGACAAAAGAGACCCAGTACTTC.

This chain links TRBV5-4 with TRBJ2-2; 11 bases agree with TRBD2. The CDR3 contains 16 residues. V was clipped by 4 bases and J by 5 bases; unmatched bases: 7. CDR1 is SGHNT and CDR2 is YYREEE in the germline V gene (reference sequence). DNA for the CDR3: TGTGCCAGCAGCCCCGGACTAGCGGGTATGACCGGGGAGCTGTTTTTT. The encoded protein is CASSPGLAGMTGELFF. Variable domain in full (rest from reference TRBV5-4 and TRBJ2-2): ETGVTQSPTHLIKTRGQQVTLRCSSQSGHNTVSWYQQALGQGPQFIFQYYREEENGRGNFPPRFSGLQFPNYSSELNVNALELDDSALYLCASSPGLAGMTGELFFGEGSRLTVL.

The J gene is TRBJ2-7, the V gene TRBV27; no firm D call. V was pared by 1 base and J by 3 bases, with 7 bases between. The CDR3 has 13 residues. CDR1 is MNHEY and CDR2 is SMNVEV in the germline V gene (reference sequence). Here the CDR3 reads CASSLYLGYEQYF. CDR3 nucleotide sequence: TGTGCCAGCAGTTTATATCTCGGCTACGAGCAGTACTTC.

The chain uses TRBV29-1 and TRBJ2-7; the D gene is possibly TRBD1 (6 bases). This CDR3 is 14 amino acids long. V dropped 6 bases and J dropped 3 bases, with 18 bases sitting between them. The germline V gene has CDR1 SQVTM and CDR2 ANQGSEA. The CDR3 DNA is TGCAGCGTCAGCCCTACAGGGAGCGGCTACGAGCAGTACTTC. It translates to CSVSPTGSGYEQYF.

V gene TRBV7-9 combines with J gene TRBJ1-1; 9 bases are shared with TRBD1. In germline, CDR1 is SEHNR, CDR2 FQNEAQ (reference sequence). CDR3 length equals 16 residues. Trimming took 4 bases from V and 1 from J; bases not matched to a gene: 7. The CDR3 DNA reads TGTGCCAGCAGCTCCCCGGGACAGGGAAAGAACACTGAAGCTTTCTTT. Residues: CASSSPGQGKNTEAFF.

About this clone: In the same sample, other DNA sequences code for this CDR3. The chain joins TRBV5-1 to TRBJ1-6; 7 bases line up with TRBD1. Germline CDR1 is SGHRS and CDR2 is YFSETQ. The length of the CDR3 is 14 residues. Losses at the gene ends were 0 bases for V and 7 bases for J; bases not matched to a gene: 1. CDR3 sequence reads: CASSLGQGNSPLHF. The CDR3 region has the DNA TGCGCCAGCAGCTTGGGACAGGGCAATTCACCCCTCCACTTT.